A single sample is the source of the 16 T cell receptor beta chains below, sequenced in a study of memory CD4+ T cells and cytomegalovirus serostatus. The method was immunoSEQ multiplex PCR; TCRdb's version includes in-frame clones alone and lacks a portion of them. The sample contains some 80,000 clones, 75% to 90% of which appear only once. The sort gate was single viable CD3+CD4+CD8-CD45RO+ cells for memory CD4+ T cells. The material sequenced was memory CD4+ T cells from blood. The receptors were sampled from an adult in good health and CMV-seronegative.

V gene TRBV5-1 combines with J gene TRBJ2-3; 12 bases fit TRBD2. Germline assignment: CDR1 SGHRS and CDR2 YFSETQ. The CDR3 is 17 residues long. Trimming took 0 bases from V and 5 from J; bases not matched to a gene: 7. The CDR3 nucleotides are TGCGCCAGCAGCTTGGTTACTAGCGGGGGGCCGGTAGATACGCAGTATTTT. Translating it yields CASSLVTSGGPVDTQYF.

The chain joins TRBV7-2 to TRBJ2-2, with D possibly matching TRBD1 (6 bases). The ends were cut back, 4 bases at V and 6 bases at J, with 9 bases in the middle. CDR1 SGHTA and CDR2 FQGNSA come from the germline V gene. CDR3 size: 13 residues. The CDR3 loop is CASSSSGAGELFF. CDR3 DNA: TGTGCCAGCAGCTCCTCAGGGGCCGGGGAGCTGTTTTTT.

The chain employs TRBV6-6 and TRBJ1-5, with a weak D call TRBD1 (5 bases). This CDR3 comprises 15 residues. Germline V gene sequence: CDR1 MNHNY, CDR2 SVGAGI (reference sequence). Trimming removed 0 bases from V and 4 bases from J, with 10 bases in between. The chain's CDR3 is CASSYSTTVNQPQHF. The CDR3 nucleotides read TGTGCCAGCAGTTACTCGACGACAGTTAATCAGCCCCAGCATTTT.

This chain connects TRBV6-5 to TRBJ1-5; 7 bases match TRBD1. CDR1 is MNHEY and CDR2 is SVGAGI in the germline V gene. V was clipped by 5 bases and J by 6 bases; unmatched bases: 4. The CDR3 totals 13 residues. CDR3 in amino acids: CASSRQGGQPQHF. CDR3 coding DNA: TGTGCCAGCAGTCGACAGGGCGGTCAGCCCCAGCATTTT.

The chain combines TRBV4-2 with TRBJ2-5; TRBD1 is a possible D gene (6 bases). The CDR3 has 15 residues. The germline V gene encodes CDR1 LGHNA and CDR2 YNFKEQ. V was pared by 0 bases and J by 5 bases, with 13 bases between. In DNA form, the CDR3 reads TGTGCCAGCAGCCAAGATTTCAGCCAGGGGGAGACCCAGTACTTC. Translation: CASSQDFSQGETQYF.

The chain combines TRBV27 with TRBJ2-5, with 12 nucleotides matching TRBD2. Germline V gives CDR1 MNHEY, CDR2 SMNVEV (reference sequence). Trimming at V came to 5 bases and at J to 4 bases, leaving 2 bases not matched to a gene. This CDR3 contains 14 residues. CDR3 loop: CASSGLAGLETQYF. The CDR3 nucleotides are TGTGCCAGCAGTGGACTAGCGGGGTTAGAGACCCAGTACTTC.

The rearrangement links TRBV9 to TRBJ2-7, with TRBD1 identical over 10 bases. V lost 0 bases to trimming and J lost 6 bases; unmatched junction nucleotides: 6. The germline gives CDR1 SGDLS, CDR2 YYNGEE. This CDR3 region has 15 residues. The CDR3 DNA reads TGTGCCAGCAGCGTAGGTGGGAGGACAGGGGGCGAGCAGTACTTC. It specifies CASSVGGRTGGEQYF. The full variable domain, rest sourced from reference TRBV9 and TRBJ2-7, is DSGVTQTPKHLITATGQRVTLRCSPRSGDLSVYWYQQSLDQGLQFLIQYYNGEERAKGNILERFSAQQFPDLHSELNLSSLELGDSALYFCASSVGGRTGGEQYFGPGTRLTVT.

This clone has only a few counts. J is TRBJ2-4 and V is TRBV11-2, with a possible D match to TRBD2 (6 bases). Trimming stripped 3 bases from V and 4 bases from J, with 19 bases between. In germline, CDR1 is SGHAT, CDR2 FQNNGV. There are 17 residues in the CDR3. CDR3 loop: CASSFGSSTRGKNIQYF. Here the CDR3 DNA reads TGTGCCAGCAGCTTTGGGAGTTCGACTAGAGGGAAAAACATTCAGTACTTC.

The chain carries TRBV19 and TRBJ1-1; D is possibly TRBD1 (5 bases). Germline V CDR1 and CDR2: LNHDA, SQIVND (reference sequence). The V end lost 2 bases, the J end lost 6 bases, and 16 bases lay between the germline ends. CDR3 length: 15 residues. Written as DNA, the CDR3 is TGTGCCAGTAGTATATTAAGGAGGGGAAGGCCTGAAGCTTTCTTT. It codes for CASSILRRGRPEAFF.

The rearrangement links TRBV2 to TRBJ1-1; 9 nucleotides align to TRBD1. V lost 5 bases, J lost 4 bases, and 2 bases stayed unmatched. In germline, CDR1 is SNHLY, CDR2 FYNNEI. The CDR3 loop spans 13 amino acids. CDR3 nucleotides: TGTGCCAGCAGTCTGACAGGGGGCACTGAAGCTTTCTTT. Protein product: CASSLTGGTEAFF.

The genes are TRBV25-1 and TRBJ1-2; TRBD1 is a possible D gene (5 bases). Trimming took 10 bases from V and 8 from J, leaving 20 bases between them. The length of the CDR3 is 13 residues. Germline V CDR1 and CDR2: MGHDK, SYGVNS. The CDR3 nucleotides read TGTGCCACCCACCACGACAGTCCTAAAGGCTACACCTTC. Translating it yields CATHHDSPKGYTF.

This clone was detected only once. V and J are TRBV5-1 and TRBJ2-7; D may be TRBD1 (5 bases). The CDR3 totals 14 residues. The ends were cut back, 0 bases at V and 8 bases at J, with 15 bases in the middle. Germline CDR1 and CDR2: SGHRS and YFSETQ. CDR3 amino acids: CASSLEGTGAQQYF. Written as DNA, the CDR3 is TGCGCCAGCAGCTTGGAGGGCACAGGAGCGCAGCAGTACTTC.

CDR3 in amino acids: CASSQQVEGFGAYEQYF. CDR3 sequence (DNA): TGCGCCAGCAGCCAGCAAGTAGAGGGGTTCGGGGCCTACGAGCAGTACTTC. V and J are TRBV4-3 and TRBJ2-7; D may match TRBD1 or TRBD2 (5 bases each). V lost 3 bases and J lost 2, with 20 bases in between. The CDR3 extends over 17 amino acids. Germline CDR1 and CDR2: LGHNA and YSLEER.

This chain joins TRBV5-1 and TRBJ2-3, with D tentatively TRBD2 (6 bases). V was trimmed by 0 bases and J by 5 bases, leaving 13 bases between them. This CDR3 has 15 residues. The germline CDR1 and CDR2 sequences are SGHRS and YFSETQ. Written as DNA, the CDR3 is TGCGCCAGCAGCTTGGTTAGCGGCCCCCGAGATACGCAGTATTTT. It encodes CASSLVSGPRDTQYF.

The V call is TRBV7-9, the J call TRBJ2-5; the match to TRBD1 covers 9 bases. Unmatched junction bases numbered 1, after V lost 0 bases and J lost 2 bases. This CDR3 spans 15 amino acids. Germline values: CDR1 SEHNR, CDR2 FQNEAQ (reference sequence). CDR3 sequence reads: CASSLAGQGQETQYF. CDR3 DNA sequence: TGTGCCAGCAGCTTAGCGGGACAGGGACAAGAGACCCAGTACTTC.

CDR3 loop: CAWSPVREAFF. Here the CDR3 DNA reads TGTGCCTGGAGTCCCGTTCGTGAAGCTTTCTTT. The rearrangement uses TRBV30 and TRBJ1-1; D uncertain. Germline-derived CDR1 and CDR2 are GTSNPN and SVGIG (reference sequence). V was pared by 2 bases and J by 7 bases, with 8 bases between. This CDR3 is built from 11 residues.